The 21 T cell receptor beta chains given below trace back to one sample, sequenced in a study of identical twins. TCRdb ran MiXCR on the 5' RACE reads and lists one entry per CDR3 protein. The sample lists roughly 690,000 distinct CDR3 sequences, around 5.7% occurring once. Material: naive T cells sorted from blood. The origin of the receptors is a man younger than 35 in good health.

At least ten counts were recorded for this clonotype. The chain couples TRBV7-2 to TRBJ2-3, with D perhaps matching TRBD1 (6 bases). Germline V gene sequence: CDR1 SGHTA, CDR2 FQGNSA. Trimming cost V 1 base and J 6 bases, with 11 bases left between them. The CDR3 length is 14 residues. CDR3: CASSLEQGRDTQYF. In nucleotides, the CDR3 is TGTGCCAGCAGCTTAGAGCAGGGGCGGGATACGCAGTATTTT.

This rearrangement joins TRBV19 to TRBJ1-2, with D possibly TRBD1 on 5 matching bases. Trimming cost V 11 bases and J 3 bases, with 13 bases left between them. CDR1 LNHDA and CDR2 SQIVND come from the germline V gene (reference sequence). There are 12 residues in the CDR3. The CDR3 nucleotides are TGTGCCGTACACGGGACCTACTATGGCTACACCTTC. Amino acids: CAVHGTYYGYTF.

This clonotype appeared many times. J is TRBJ2-7 and V is TRBV11-2; either TRBD1 or TRBD2 may fit D (5 bases each). Trimming left V 4 bases short and J 2 bases short, with 9 bases between. In germline, CDR1 is SGHAT, CDR2 FQNNGV. This CDR3 region has 13 residues. The CDR3 region is CASSWDAPYEQYV. The CDR3 DNA is TGTGCCAGCAGCTGGGACGCACCCTACGAGCAGTACGTC.

This clonotype turned up a few times. This chain connects TRBV7-8 to TRBJ2-2; D gene ambiguous. Per the germline V gene, CDR1 is SGHVS and CDR2 is FQNEAQ. The V end was cut by 5 bases, the J end by 1 base, with 20 bases between. The CDR3 extends over 18 amino acids. The CDR3 sequence is CASSHRSGWILNTGELFF. The CDR3 coding sequence is TGTGCCAGCAGCCACCGGTCTGGCTGGATCCTGAACACCGGGGAGCTGTTTTTT.

The V call is TRBV12-3 or TRBV12-4, the J call TRBJ1-6; D call uncertain. The V end was cut by 2 bases, the J end by 8 bases, with 4 bases between. This CDR3 region has 12 residues. CDR3 residues: CASSLYHSPLHF. The CDR3 nucleotides are TGTGCCAGCAGTTTATATCATTCACCCCTCCACTTT.

The chain joins TRBV27 to TRBJ2-3; no reliable D call. Germline V lookup: CDR1 MNHEY, CDR2 SMNVEV (reference sequence). The CDR3 is made up of 15 amino acids. V dropped 5 bases and J dropped 2 bases, with 14 bases sitting between them. The CDR3 DNA follows: TGTGCCAGCAGTCCCTTAATTCAAAACACAGATACGCAGTATTTT. This codes for CASSPLIQNTDTQYF.

Ten or more counts support this clonotype. The V gene is TRBV7-9, the J gene TRBJ2-1, with D possibly TRBD1 on 6 matching bases. V dropped 7 bases and J dropped 4 bases, with 14 bases sitting between them. Germline V CDR1 and CDR2: SEHNR, FQNEAQ (reference sequence). The CDR3 loop spans 14 amino acids. DNA of the CDR3: TGTGCCAGCACCCGAGGTGACAGGTACAATGAGCAGTTCTTC. This sequence encodes CASTRGDRYNEQFF.

This chain links TRBV7-2 with TRBJ2-7; D unclear. Per germline, CDR1 SGHTA and CDR2 FQGNSA. CDR3 size: 12 residues. Trimming took 0 bases from V and 5 from J, leaving 5 bases between them. CDR3 loop: CASSLAHHEQYF. CDR3 nucleotides: TGTGCCAGCAGCTTAGCTCACCACGAGCAGTACTTC.

This clonotype was recorded a few times. V gene TRBV29-1 combines with J gene TRBJ2-1; TRBD1 agrees at 7 bases. The V and J ends lost 2 bases and 4 bases, in that order; junction bases with no gene match: 5. The germline V gene encodes CDR1 SQVTM and CDR2 ANQGSEA. There are 14 residues in the CDR3. The CDR3 coding sequence is TGCAGCGTTGAAAGGGACAGTCGATACAATGAGCAGTTCTTC. This codes for CSVERDSRYNEQFF.

This clonotype was seen at least ten times. The gene calls are TRBV5-1 and TRBJ1-1; D ambiguous. The CDR3 loop spans 13 amino acids. V lost 0 bases and J lost 5, with 8 bases in between. CDR1 SGHRS and CDR2 YFSETQ come from the germline V gene. This chain's CDR3 is CASSLVEFTEAFF. In nucleotides, the CDR3 is TGCGCCAGCAGCTTGGTGGAATTTACTGAAGCTTTCTTT.

This clonotype was detected only a few times. V and J are TRBV3-1 and TRBJ1-2; 10 bases map to TRBD1. This CDR3 spans 14 amino acids. V gave up 3 bases and J gave up 8 bases; unmatched junction bases: 6. Germline values: CDR1 LGHDT, CDR2 YNNKEL (reference sequence). The CDR3 DNA reads as TGTGCCAGCAGCCACGGACAGGGGGGAATGGGCTACACCTTC. It translates to CASSHGQGGMGYTF. Full variable domain (missing parts from reference TRBV3-1 and TRBJ1-2): DTAVSQTPKYLVTQMGNDKSIKCEQNLGHDTMYWYKQDSKKFLKIMFSYNNKELIINETVPNRFSPKSPDKAHLNLHINSLELGDSAVYFCASSHGQGGMGYTFGSGTRLTVV.

This clonotype was recorded at least ten times. The chain couples TRBV12-3 or TRBV12-4 to TRBJ2-5, with 7 bases aligning to TRBD2. The CDR3 is 15 amino acids. V trimming: 3 bases; J trimming: 1 base; junction bases outside the gene matches: 5. CDR3 DNA sequence: TGTGCCAGCAGTTTCTGGGGGGGATTCCAAGAGACCCAGTACTTC. Its protein is CASSFWGGFQETQYF.

The CDR3 DNA sequence: TGTGCCAGCAGGAGTCAGGGGGTCTACAATGAGCAGTTCTTC. This encodes CASRSQGVYNEQFF. The chain recombines TRBV2 with TRBJ2-1; 7 bases are a match to TRBD1. The CDR3 extends over 14 amino acids. Germline lookup yields CDR1 SNHLY and CDR2 FYNNEI. After removal of 6 bases from V and 3 bases from J, the junction contained 5 bases not matched to a gene.

This clonotype was counted at least ten times. The V and J genes are TRBV6-1 and TRBJ2-1, with TRBD2 as a possible D gene (5 bases). This CDR3 region has 15 residues. CDR1 is MNHNS, CDR2 SASEGT, per germline. V was trimmed by 5 bases and J by 5 bases, leaving 16 bases between them. CDR3 nucleotides: TGTGCCAGCAGTAGAGGGTGGAACAAGGACAATGAGCAGTTCTTC. It is translated as CASSRGWNKDNEQFF.

This clonotype was observed at least ten times. The V call is TRBV11-1, the J call TRBJ2-1, with 9 bases matching TRBD2. Germline values: CDR1 SGHAT, CDR2 FQDESV (reference sequence). V trimming: 10 bases; J trimming: 4 bases; junction bases outside the gene matches: 23. The CDR3 runs 19 residues. The CDR3 here is CAIQPRPGGVAGEYNEQFF. The CDR3 DNA is TGTGCCATCCAGCCCCGACCCGGGGGGGTAGCGGGGGAATACAATGAGCAGTTCTTC.

This clonotype was detected only a few times. The chain combines TRBV24-1 with TRBJ2-1; unclear D gene. The CDR3 has 12 residues. Trimming took 4 bases from V and 8 from J, leaving 8 bases between them. Germline loops: CDR1 KGHDR, CDR2 SFDVKD. CDR3 coding DNA: TGTGCCACCAGTGACCACGTGCATGAGCAGTTCTTC. Translating it yields CATSDHVHEQFF.

This clonotype was detected only a few times. This chain joins TRBV5-1 and TRBJ2-7, with D perhaps matching TRBD1 (7 bases). Germline assignment: CDR1 SGHRS and CDR2 YFSETQ. The CDR3 is made up of 14 amino acids. Between the trimmed V and J ends, which lost 4 bases and 1 base, there was a span of 12 bases. CDR3: CASSPQGGSYEQYV. The CDR3 DNA reads as TGCGCCAGCAGCCCCCAGGGGGGATCCTACGAGCAGTACGTC.

This chain connects TRBV9 to TRBJ1-1; no reliable D call. Germline CDR1 SGDLS, CDR2 YYNGEE. V shed 0 bases and J shed 1 base, with 10 bases lying between them. CDR3 length: 15 amino acids. In nucleotides, the CDR3 is TGTGCCAGCAGCGTAGTGATCAGTTCGAACACTGAAGCTTTCTTT. Translated: CASSVVISSNTEAFF. Drawing the rest from reference TRBV9 and TRBJ1-1, the complete variable domain is DSGVTQTPKHLITATGQRVTLRCSPRSGDLSVYWYQQSLDQGLQFLIQYYNGEERAKGNILERFSAQQFPDLHSELNLSSLELGDSALYFCASSVVISSNTEAFFGQGTRLTVV.

This clonotype has more than one count but fewer than ten. The chain uses TRBV18 and TRBJ1-1; D is perhaps TRBD1 (6 bases). Germline values: CDR1 KGHSH, CDR2 LQKENI. This CDR3 comprises 15 residues. Between the trimmed V and J ends, which lost 4 bases and 3 bases, there was a span of 15 bases. The CDR3 loop is CASSRKQGFDTEAFF. CDR3 DNA: TGTGCCAGCTCACGGAAACAGGGATTTGACACTGAAGCTTTCTTT.

In this sample, this clonotype turned up many times. The CDR3 here is CASSQDLGLAGGDEQFF. CDR3 nucleotide sequence: TGTGCCAGCAGCCAAGACCTGGGTCTAGCGGGAGGGGATGAGCAGTTCTTC. This rearrangement joins TRBV4-2 to TRBJ2-1, with TRBD2 matching 12 bases. The germline V gene has CDR1 LGHNA and CDR2 YNFKEQ. This CDR3 region has 17 residues. The trim removed 0 bases at V and 8 bases at J, leaving 8 bases unmatched.

This clonotype was detected many times. This chain uses TRBV24-1 with TRBJ2-5, with D possibly TRBD1 on 6 matching bases. CDR1 and CDR2 from the germline V gene are KGHDR and SFDVKD. Trimming took 4 bases from V and 5 from J, leaving 13 bases between them. The CDR3 runs 14 residues. The CDR3 loop is CATSDTGMRETQYF. In DNA, the CDR3 is TGTGCCACCAGTGACACAGGGATGCGGGAGACCCAGTACTTC.